This record looks at one TCR beta chain sequence and its context. This entry belongs to a study of blood T cell repertoires in COVID-19. Whole-study context: The United States, Italy and Spain were the sources of the acute and convalescent COVID-19 samples. T cells, B-cell-depleted T cells, or PBMCs provided the cDNA or gDNA that served as material.

The CDR3 extends over 16 amino acids. J gave up 2 bases and V 0 bases, and 3 bases lay outside the gene matches. The germline V gene has CDR1 ENHRY and CDR2 SYGVKD. The authors' processing: Reference gene primer amplification in the assay estimated nucleated cell counts. Repertoires were generated with immunoSEQ multiplex PCR, while TCRdb's copy carries only in-frame clones and drops some. That table is the source of V, J and clone size, and D and trimming were worked out from the DNA. Here the sample spans 50,000 or so clones, around four fifths being singletons. This chain uses TRBV10-3 with TRBJ1-3, with 8 bases that match TRBD1. Sequenced input: peripheral blood. This receptor was identified in a man between 60 and 70 years old with active COVID-19. The CDR3 loop is CAISESGQGAGNTIYF. In DNA, the CDR3 is TGTGCCATCAGTGAGTCAGGACAGGGTGCTGGAAACACCATATATTTT.